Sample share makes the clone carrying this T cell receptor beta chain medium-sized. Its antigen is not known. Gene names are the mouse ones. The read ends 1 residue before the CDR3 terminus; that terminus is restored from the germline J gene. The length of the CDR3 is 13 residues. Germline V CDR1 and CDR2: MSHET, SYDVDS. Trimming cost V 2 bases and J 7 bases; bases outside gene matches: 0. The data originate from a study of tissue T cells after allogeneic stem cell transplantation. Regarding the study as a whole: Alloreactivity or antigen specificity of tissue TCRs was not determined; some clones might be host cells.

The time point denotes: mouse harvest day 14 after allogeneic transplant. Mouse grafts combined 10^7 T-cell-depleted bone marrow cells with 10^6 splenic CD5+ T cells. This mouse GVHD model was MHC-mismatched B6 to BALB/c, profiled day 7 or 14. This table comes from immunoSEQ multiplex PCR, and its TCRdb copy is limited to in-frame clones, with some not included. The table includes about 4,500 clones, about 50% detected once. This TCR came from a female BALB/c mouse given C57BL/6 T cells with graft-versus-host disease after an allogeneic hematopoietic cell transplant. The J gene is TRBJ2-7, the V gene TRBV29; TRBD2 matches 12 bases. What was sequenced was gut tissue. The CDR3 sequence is CASSLGTGGEQYF. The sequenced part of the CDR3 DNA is TGTGCTAGCAGTTTAGGGACTGGGGGGGAACAGTAC.